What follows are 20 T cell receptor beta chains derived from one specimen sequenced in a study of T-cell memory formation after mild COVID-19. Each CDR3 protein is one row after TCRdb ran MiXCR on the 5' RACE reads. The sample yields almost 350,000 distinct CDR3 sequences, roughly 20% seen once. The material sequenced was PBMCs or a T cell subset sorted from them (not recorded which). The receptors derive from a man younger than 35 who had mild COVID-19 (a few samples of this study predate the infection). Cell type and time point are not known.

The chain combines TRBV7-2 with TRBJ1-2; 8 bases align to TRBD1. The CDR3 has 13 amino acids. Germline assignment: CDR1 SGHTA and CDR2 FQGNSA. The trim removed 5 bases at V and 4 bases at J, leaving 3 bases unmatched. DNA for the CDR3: TGTGCCAGCAGCGGGGACAGGATCTATGGCTACACCTTC. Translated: CASSGDRIYGYTF.

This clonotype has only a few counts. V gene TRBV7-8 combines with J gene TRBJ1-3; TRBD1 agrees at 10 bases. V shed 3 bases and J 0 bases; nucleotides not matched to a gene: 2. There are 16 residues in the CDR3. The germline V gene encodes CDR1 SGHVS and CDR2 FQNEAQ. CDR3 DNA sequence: TGTGCCAGCAGCTTGGGACAGGGGAACTCTGGAAACACCATATATTTT. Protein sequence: CASSLGQGNSGNTIYF.

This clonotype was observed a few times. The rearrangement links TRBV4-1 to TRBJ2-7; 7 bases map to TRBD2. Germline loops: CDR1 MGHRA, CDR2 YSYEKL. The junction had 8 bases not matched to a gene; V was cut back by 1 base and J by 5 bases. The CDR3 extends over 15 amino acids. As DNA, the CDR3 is TGCGCCAGCAGCCAAGCCCCGGGGGGTTGGAACGAGCAGTACTTC. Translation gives CASSQAPGGWNEQYF.

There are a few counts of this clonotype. CDR3 bases: TGCAGTGTCCGAGCGTCGGGGCAAGAGACCCAGTACTTC. As protein: CSVRASGQETQYF. V usage is TRBV20-1 and J usage is TRBJ2-5; D possibly corresponds to TRBD2 (5 bases). V gave up 7 bases and J gave up 2 bases, with 14 bases separating them. The CDR3 is 13 amino acids. Germline assignment: CDR1 DFQATT and CDR2 SNEGSKA (reference sequence).

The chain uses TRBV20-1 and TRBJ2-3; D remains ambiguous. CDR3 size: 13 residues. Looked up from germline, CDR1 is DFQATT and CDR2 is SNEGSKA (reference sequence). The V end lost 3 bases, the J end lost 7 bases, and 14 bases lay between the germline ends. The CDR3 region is CSASHPPVYTQYF. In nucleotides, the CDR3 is TGCAGTGCTAGTCATCCCCCTGTCTATACGCAGTATTTT.

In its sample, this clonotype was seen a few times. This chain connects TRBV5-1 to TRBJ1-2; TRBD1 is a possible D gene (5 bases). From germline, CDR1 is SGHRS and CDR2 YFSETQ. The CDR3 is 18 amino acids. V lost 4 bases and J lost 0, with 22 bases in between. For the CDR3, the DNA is TGCGCCAGCAGCCTTGGATTGTCAGGGCTGGGGGCTAACTATGGCTACACCTTC. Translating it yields CASSLGLSGLGANYGYTF. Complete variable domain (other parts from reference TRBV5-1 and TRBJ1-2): KAGVTQTPRYLIKTRGQQVTLSCSPISGHRSVSWYQQTPGQGLQFLFEYFSETQRNKGNFPGRFSGRQFSNSRSEMNVSTLELGDSALYLCASSLGLSGLGANYGYTFGSGTRLTVV.

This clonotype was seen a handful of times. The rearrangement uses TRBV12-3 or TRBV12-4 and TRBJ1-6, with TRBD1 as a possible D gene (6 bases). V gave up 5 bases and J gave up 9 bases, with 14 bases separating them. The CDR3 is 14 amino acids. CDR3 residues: CASSPGTYLSPLHF. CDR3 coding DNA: TGTGCCAGCAGTCCCGGGACATACCTTTCACCCCTCCACTTT.

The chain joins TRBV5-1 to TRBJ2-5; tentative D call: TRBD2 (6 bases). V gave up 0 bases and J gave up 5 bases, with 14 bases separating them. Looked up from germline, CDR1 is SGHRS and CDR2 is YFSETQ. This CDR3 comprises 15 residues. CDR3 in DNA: TGCGCCAGCAGCTTGGCGCCACATGGAGGGGAGACCCAGTACTTC. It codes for CASSLAPHGGETQYF.

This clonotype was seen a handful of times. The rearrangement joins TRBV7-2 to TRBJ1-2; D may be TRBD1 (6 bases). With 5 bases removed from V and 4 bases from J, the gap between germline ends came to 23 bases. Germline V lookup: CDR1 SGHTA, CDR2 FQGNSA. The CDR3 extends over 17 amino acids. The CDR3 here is CASSPMSWTDYFYGYTF. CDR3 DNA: TGTGCCAGCAGCCCGATGTCGTGGACAGATTATTTCTATGGCTACACCTTC.

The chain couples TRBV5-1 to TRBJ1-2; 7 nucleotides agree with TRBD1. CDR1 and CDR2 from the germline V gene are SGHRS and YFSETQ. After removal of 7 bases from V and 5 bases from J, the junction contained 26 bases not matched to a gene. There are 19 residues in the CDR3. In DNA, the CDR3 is TGCGCCAGCTCCCTCCCAGTTTTGGATGAGAGGGGACAGAGATATGGCTACACCTTC. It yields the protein CASSLPVLDERGQRYGYTF.

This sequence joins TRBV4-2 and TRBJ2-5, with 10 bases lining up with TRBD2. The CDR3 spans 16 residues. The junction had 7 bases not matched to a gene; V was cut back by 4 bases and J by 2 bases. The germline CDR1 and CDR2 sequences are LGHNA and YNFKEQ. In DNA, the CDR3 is TGTGCCAGCAGCCTCCCAGCGGGGGGGCTGCAAGAGACCCAGTACTTC. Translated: CASSLPAGGLQETQYF.

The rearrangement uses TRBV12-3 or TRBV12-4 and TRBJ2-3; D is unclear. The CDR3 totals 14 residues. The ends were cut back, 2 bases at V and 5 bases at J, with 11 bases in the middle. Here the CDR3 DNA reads TGTGCCAGCAGTTTATCCGGATCGGGAGATACGCAGTATTTT. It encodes CASSLSGSGDTQYF.

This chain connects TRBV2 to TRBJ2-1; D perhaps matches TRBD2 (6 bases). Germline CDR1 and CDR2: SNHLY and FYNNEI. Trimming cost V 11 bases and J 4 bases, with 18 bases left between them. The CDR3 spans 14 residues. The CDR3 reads CAGVLGGKYNEQFF. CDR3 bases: TGTGCCGGAGTCTTGGGGGGAAAGTACAATGAGCAGTTCTTC.

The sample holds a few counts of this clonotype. CDR3 nucleotides: TGCGCCAGCAGCCAAGAAACCGGAGCTGAAGCTTTCTTT. Translating it yields CASSQETGAEAFF. This chain uses TRBV4-3 with TRBJ1-1; D gene unclear. The germline gives CDR1 LGHNA, CDR2 YSLEER. This CDR3 is built from 13 residues. With 0 bases removed from V and 6 bases from J, the gap between germline ends came to 8 bases.

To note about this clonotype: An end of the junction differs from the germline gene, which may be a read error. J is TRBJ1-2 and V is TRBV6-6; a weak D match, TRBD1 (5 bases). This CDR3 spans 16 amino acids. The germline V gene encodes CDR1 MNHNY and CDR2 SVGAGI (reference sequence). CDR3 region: CASSQNPGTPNYGYPF. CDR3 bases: TGTGCCAGCAGCCAAAACCCGGGGACCCCAAACTATGGCTACCCCTTC.

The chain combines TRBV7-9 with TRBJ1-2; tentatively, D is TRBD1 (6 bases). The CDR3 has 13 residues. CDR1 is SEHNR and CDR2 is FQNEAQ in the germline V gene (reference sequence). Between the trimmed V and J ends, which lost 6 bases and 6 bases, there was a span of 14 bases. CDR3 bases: TGTGCCAGCAGGGAAGGGGGGTCCAATGGCTACACCTTC. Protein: CASREGGSNGYTF.

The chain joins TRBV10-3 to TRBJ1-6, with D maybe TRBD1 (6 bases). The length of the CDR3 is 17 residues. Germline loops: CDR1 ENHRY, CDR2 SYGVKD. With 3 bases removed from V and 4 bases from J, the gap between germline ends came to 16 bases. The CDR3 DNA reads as TGTGCCATCAGTGATCGATGGGGGCAGGGGTATAATTCACCCCTCCACTTT. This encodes CAISDRWGQGYNSPLHF.

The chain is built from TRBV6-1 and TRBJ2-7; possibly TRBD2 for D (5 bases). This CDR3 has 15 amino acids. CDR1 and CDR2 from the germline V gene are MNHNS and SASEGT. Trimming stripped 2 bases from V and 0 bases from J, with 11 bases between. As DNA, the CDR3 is TGTGCCAGCAGTGAACGCCCGGGGAGCTCCTACGAGCAGTACGTC. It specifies CASSERPGSSYEQYV.

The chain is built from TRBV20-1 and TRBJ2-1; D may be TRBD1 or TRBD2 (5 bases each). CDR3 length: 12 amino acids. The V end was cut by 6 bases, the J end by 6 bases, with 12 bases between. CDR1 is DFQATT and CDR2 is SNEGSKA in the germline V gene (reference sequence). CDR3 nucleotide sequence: TGCAGTGCCCTAGGGACCATCAATGAGCAGTTCTTC. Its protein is CSALGTINEQFF.

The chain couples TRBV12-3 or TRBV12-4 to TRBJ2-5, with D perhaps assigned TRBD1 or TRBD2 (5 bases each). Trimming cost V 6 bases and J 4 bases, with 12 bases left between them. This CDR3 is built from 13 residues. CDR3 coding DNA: TGTGCCAGCAGAGGGACGCCTATAGAGACCCAGTACTTC. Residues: CASRGTPIETQYF.